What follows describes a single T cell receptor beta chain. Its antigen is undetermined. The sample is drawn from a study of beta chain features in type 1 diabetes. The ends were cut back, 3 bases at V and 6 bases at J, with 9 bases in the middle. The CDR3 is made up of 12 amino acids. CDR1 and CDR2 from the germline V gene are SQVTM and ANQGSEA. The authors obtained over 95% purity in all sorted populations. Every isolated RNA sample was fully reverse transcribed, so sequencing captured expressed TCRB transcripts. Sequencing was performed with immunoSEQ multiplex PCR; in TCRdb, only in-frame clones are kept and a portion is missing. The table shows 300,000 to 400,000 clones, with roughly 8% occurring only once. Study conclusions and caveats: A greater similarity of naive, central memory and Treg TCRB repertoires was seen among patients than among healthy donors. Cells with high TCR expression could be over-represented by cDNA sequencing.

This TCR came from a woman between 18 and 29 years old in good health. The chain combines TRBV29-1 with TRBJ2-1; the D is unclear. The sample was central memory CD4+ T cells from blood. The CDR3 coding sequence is TGCAGCGTTGACAAGAGTTCCAATGAGCAGTTCTTC. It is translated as CSVDKSSNEQFF.